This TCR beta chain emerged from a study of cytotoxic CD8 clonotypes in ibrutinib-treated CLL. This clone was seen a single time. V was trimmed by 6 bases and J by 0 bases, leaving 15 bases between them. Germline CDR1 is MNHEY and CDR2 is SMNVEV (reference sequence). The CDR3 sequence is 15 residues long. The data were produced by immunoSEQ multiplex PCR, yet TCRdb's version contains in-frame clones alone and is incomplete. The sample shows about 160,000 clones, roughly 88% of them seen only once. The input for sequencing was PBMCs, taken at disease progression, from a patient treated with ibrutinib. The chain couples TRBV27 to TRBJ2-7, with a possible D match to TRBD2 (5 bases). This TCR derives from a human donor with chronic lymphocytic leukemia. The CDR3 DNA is TGTGCCAGCAGCCCTTTCAGAGGAGGCTCCTACGAGCAGTACTTC. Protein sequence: CASSPFRGGSYEQYF.